This TCR beta chain was recovered during a study of cytomegalovirus exposure and HLA in healthy donors. This clone has more than one count but fewer than ten. V dropped 3 bases and J dropped 2; count of bases not matched to a gene: 13. The CDR3 is 18 amino acids. CDR1 is KGHSH, CDR2 LQKENI, per germline. The PCR contained 60 Vbeta and 13 Jbeta primers. Assay: immunoSEQ multiplex PCR; the TCRdb copy retains only in-frame clones and omits some. The sample yields roughly 120,000 clones, around three quarters seen once. The TCR sequence derives from a man aged 35 to 55 in good health and CMV-seronegative. Sequencing used PBMCs. The chain joins TRBV18 to TRBJ1-5; 7 nucleotides match TRBD1. DNA of the CDR3: TGTGCCAGCTCACCGAGTAGTAATACAGGGGACGGCAATCAGCCCCAGCATTTT. Its translation: CASSPSSNTGDGNQPQHF. The complete variable domain, with remaining parts taken from reference TRBV18 and TRBJ1-5, reads NAGVMQNPRHLVRRRGQEARLRCSPMKGHSHVYWYRQLPEEGLKFMVYLQKENIIDESGMPKERFSAEFPKEGPSILRIQQVVRGDSAAYFCASSPSSNTGDGNQPQHFGDGTRLSIL.